This is a list of T cell receptor beta chains from one sample in a study of patients and donors after allogeneic stem cell transplantation. MiXCR, applied by TCRdb to the RT-PCR reads, yields one record per CDR3 protein. The sample gives 900,000 to 1,000,000 distinct CDR3 sequences, about 20% of which show up once; about 6% is in the top ten. The material sequenced was blood, either unsorted or a sorted T cell fraction (not recorded which). These receptors originate from a human donor who was either an allogeneic HSCT recipient or a stem cell or donor lymphocyte infusion donor (not recorded which). It is not recorded whose cells these are; they may come from a transplant donor. Each CDR3 is given with its conserved first and last residue. The D gene is left open where the match is weak. Some rows mark clone size as missing; the rest say once, few, many or name a class of expanded clone.

J gene,D gene,clone size,V gene,CDR3 protein,CDR3 DNA
TRBJ1-2,NA,few,TRBV12-3/TRBV12-4,CASRPRGRGYGYTF,TGTGCCAGCAGGCCACGGGGCCGGGGCTATGGCTACACCTTC
TRBJ1-6,NA,NA,TRBV7-2,CASSLAHSYNSPLHF,TGTGCCAGCAGCTTAGCCCACTCCTATAATTCACCCCTCCACTTT
TRBJ1-5,NA,once,TRBV18,CASSRGTKNQPQHF,TGTGCCAGCTCCCGCGGGACAAAGAATCAGCCCCAGCATTTT
TRBJ1-1,NA,NA,TRBV4-3,CASSQDRGGTNTEAFF,TGCGCCAGCAGCCAAGATCGGGGGGGGACGAACACTGAAGCTTTCTTT
TRBJ2-4,NA,NA,TRBV6-1,CASSPLGPLGAKNIQYF,TGTGCCAGCAGCCCTCTCGGACCGCTAGGAGCCAAAAACATTCAGTACTTC
TRBJ1-2,NA,few,TRBV5-6,CASSLARGSYGYTF,TGTGCCAGCAGCTTGGCGAGGGGAAGCTATGGCTACACCTTC
TRBJ2-1,TRBD2,few,TRBV30,CACMLSGSVEQFF,TGTGCCTGCATGCTTAGCGGGAGTGTTGAGCAGTTCTTC
TRBJ2-1,NA,NA,TRBV6-1,CASSEEFADNEQFF,TGTGCCAGCAGTGAAGAATTCGCGGACAATGAGCAGTTCTTC
TRBJ1-1,TRBD1,few,TRBV2,CASTDRASTEAFF,TGTGCCAGCACTGACAGGGCAAGTACTGAAGCTTTCTTT
TRBJ1-5,NA,NA,TRBV19,CASSIEGRGYQPQHF,TGTGCCAGTAGTATAGAAGGAAGGGGTTATCAGCCCCAGCATTTT
TRBJ2-3,NA,NA,TRBV5-5,CASSLLLTDTQYF,TGTGCCAGCAGCTTGTTACTAACAGATACGCAGTATTTT
TRBJ2-1,NA,few,TRBV25-1,CASSEYGAPLGNEQFF,TGTGCCAGCAGTGAATATGGGGCGCCTTTGGGCAATGAGCAGTTCTTC
TRBJ2-1,TRBD2,NA,TRBV20-1,CSAEAGAYNEQFF,TGCAGTGCTGAAGCGGGAGCTTACAATGAGCAGTTCTTC
TRBJ2-7,NA,NA,TRBV7-9,CASSPGQGGHYEQYF,TGTGCCAGCAGCCCCGGGCAGGGGGGTCACTACGAGCAGTACTTC
TRBJ1-2,NA,NA,TRBV12-3/TRBV12-4,CASSSPGTDGYTF,TGTGCCAGCAGTTCCCCCGGGACGGATGGCTACACCTTC
TRBJ2-7,TRBD2,NA,TRBV9,CASSVGGSDYEQYF,TGTGCCAGCAGCGTGGGAGGGAGCGACTACGAGCAGTACTTC
TRBJ1-1,NA,NA,TRBV27,CASSLLGRTEAFF,TGTGCCAGCAGTTTATTAGGCAGAACTGAAGCTTTCTTT
TRBJ1-2,NA,few,TRBV20-1,CSAAYRDRGYGYTF,TGCAGTGCAGCATACCGGGACCGAGGTTATGGCTACACCTTC
TRBJ2-6,NA,few,TRBV9,CASSVATGTTFSGANVLTF,TGTGCCAGCAGCGTAGCGACAGGAACGACCTTCTCTGGGGCCAACGTCCTGACTTTC
TRBJ1-2,NA,NA,TRBV29-1,CSVTKDAGYTF,TGCAGCGTCACAAAGGATGCTGGCTACACCTTC
TRBJ2-7,NA,many,TRBV9,CASSVGPGAPYEQYF,TGTGCCAGCAGCGTAGGACCGGGTGCCCCCTACGAGCAGTACTTC
TRBJ2-3,TRBD2,NA,TRBV4-2,CASSPGTSGSRAADTQYF,TGTGCCAGCAGCCCCGGGACTAGCGGGAGTAGGGCCGCAGATACGCAGTATTTT
TRBJ2-1,NA,few,TRBV5-1,CASSSRDFDNEQFF,TGCGCCAGCAGCTCCCGGGACTTCGACAATGAGCAGTTCTTC
TRBJ2-5,NA,NA,TRBV7-2,CASSLGRTGETQYF,TGTGCCAGCAGCTTAGGGAGAACAGGGGAGACCCAGTACTTC
TRBJ2-7,TRBD2,few,TRBV12-3/TRBV12-4,CASIPSGGAHKEQYF,TGTGCCAGCATCCCATCGGGGGGGGCTCATAAAGAGCAGTACTTC
TRBJ1-2,NA,few,TRBV14,CASSHRRGEGYGYTF,TGTGCCAGCAGCCATCGCCGGGGGGAAGGCTATGGCTACACCTTC
TRBJ1-2,NA,NA,TRBV15,CATTPPQPSNYGYTF,TGTGCCACCACCCCTCCCCAGCCATCTAACTATGGCTACACCTTC
TRBJ2-1,NA,NA,TRBV5-4,CASSLRDFSYNEQFF,TGTGCCAGCAGCTTGCGAGACTTCTCCTACAATGAGCAGTTCTTC
TRBJ2-1,TRBD2,NA,TRBV5-1,CASQRGPLGNEQFF,TGCGCCAGTCAGCGGGGGCCTTTGGGAAATGAGCAGTTCTTC
TRBJ1-2,NA,NA,TRBV20-1,CSAHTQNAYPDYGYTF,TGCAGTGCTCATACCCAGAATGCCTACCCTGACTATGGCTACACCTTC
TRBJ2-5,NA,NA,TRBV6-4,CASSDEGNQETQYF,TGTGCCAGCAGTGACGAGGGAAACCAAGAGACCCAGTACTTC
TRBJ1-1,TRBD1,few,TRBV15,CATSRPRDSHKAFF,TGTGCCACCAGCAGACCTCGGGACAGCCATAAAGCTTTCTTT
TRBJ2-1,NA,few,TRBV6-2/TRBV6-3,CASSYRVTGNEQFF,TGTGCCAGCAGTTACAGGGTTACTGGGAATGAGCAGTTCTTC
TRBJ2-3,NA,NA,TRBV12-3/TRBV12-4,CASTRAVTSTDTQYF,TGTGCCAGCACCCGGGCCGTAACTAGCACAGATACGCAGTATTTT
TRBJ1-2,TRBD1,few,TRBV20-1,CSATGGSNYGYTF,TGCAGTGCGACAGGGGGCTCTAACTATGGCTACACCTTC
TRBJ2-6,NA,NA,TRBV20-1,CSAQSKGSGANVLTF,TGCAGTGCCCAGTCCAAGGGCTCTGGGGCCAACGTCCTGACTTTC
TRBJ1-1,NA,few,TRBV5-1,CASSLRSGTKAFF,TGCGCCAGCAGCTTGAGGTCGGGCACCAAGGCTTTCTTT
TRBJ2-5,TRBD2,NA,TRBV5-1,CASTTGPGLAGQETQYF,TGCGCCAGCACCACAGGCCCGGGCCTAGCGGGCCAAGAGACCCAGTACTTC
TRBJ2-7,TRBD1,few,TRBV6-2/TRBV6-3,CASSRDSQEQYF,TGTGCCAGCAGCCGGGACAGTCAGGAGCAGTACTTC